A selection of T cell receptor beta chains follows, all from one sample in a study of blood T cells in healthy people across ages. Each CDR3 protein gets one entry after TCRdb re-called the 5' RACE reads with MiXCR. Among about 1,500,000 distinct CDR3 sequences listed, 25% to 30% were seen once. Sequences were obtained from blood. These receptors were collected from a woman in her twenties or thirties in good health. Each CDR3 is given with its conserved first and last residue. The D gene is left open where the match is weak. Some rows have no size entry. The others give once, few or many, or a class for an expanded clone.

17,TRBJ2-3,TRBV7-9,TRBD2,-,CASSLGLAGPPTDTQYF,TGTGCCAGCAGCCTTGGACTAGCGGGCCCCCCCACAGATACGCAGTATTTT
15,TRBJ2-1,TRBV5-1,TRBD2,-,CASTHSAGGSNEQFF,TGCGCCAGCACCCACTCAGCGGGGGGCTCGAATGAGCAGTTCTTC
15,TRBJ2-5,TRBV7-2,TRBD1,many,CASSPPGTGVETQYF,TGTGCCAGCAGCCCCCCCGGGACAGGGGTGGAGACCCAGTACTTC
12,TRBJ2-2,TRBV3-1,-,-,CASISGSGELFF,TGTGCCAGCATATCGGGGTCCGGGGAGCTGTTTTTT
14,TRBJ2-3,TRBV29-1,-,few,CSAREMWGTDTQYF,TGCAGCGCTCGGGAGATGTGGGGCACAGATACGCAGTATTTT
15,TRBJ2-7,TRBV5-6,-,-,CASSPQGGFDYEQYF,TGTGCCAGCAGCCCACAGGGAGGCTTTGACTACGAGCAGTACTTC
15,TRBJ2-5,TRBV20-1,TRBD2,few,CSASYSPGGGETQYF,TGCAGTGCTAGCTATTCACCCGGGGGGGGAGAGACCCAGTACTTC
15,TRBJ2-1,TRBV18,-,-,CASSPGFIVGNEQFF,TGTGCCAGCTCACCGGGGTTTATCGTAGGGAATGAGCAGTTCTTC
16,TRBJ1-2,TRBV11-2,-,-,CASSLAPNPSNYGYTF,TGTGCCAGCAGCTTAGCCCCCAACCCTTCTAACTATGGCTACACCTTC
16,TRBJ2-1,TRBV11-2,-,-,CASSFFGGYSYNEQFF,TGTGCCAGCAGCTTTTTTGGCGGGTACTCCTACAATGAGCAGTTCTTC
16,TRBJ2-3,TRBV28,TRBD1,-,CASSLLLGGSTDTQYF,TGTGCCAGCAGTCTCCTCCTAGGGGGCAGCACAGATACGCAGTATTTT
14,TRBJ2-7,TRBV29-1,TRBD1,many,CSVEEDQGVDEQYF,TGCAGCGTTGAAGAGGACCAGGGGGTAGACGAGCAGTACTTC
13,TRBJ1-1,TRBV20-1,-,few,CSAGRDLNTEAFF,TGCAGTGCTGGGCGTGACCTGAACACTGAAGCTTTCTTT
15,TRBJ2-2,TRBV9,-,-,CASSEVPANTGELFF,TGTGCCAGCAGCGAAGTTCCAGCGAACACCGGGGAGCTGTTTTTT
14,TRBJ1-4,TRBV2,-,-,CASTRQINNEKLFF,TGTGCCAGCACAAGACAGATTAATAATGAAAAACTGTTTTTT
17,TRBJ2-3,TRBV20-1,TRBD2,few,CSARDPLTGGVTDTQYF,TGCAGTGCTAGAGATCCTCTGACGGGAGGGGTCACAGATACGCAGTATTTT
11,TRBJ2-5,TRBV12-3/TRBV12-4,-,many,CASSQNGTQYF,TGTGCCAGCAGCCAAAACGGGACCCAGTACTTC
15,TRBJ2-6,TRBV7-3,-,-,CASSQGVSGTNVLTF,TGTGCCAGCAGCCAAGGGGTCTCTGGGACCAACGTCCTGACTTTC
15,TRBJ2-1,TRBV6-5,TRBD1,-,CASSNPGQGLNEQFF,TGTGCCAGCAGTAATCCGGGACAGGGGCTCAATGAGCAGTTCTTC
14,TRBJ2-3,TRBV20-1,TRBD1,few,CSAAPGQGTDTQYF,TGCAGTGCTGCTCCGGGACAGGGGACAGATACGCAGTATTTT
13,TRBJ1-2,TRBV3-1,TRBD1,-,CASSHTGERGYTF,TGTGCCAGCAGCCATACAGGGGAACGTGGCTACACCTTC
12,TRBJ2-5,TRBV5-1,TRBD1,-,CASSFPGQEQYF,TGCGCCAGCAGCTTCCCGGGACAGGAGCAGTACTTC
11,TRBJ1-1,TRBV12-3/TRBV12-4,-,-,CASRNRVEAFF,TGTGCCAGCAGAAACAGAGTCGAAGCTTTCTTT
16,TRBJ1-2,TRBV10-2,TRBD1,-,CASSEATGGGWYGYTF,TGCGCCAGCAGTGAGGCGACAGGGGGCGGTTGGTATGGCTACACCTTC
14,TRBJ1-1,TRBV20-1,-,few,CSARTTPAATEAFF,TGCAGTGCTAGGACGACTCCAGCAGCCACTGAAGCTTTCTTT
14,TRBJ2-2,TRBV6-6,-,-,CASSFNRETGELFF,TGTGCCAGCAGTTTCAACAGGGAAACCGGGGAGCTGTTTTTT
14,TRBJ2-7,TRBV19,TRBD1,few,CASSVAGTGNEQYF,TGTGCCAGTAGTGTTGCCGGGACAGGGAACGAGCAGTACTTC
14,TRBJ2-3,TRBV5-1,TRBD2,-,CASKVGGGEDMQYF,TGCGCCAGCAAGGTCGGGGGGGGCGAGGATATGCAGTATTTT
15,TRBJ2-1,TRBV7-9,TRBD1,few,CASSRGDRGYNEQFF,TGTGCCAGCAGCCGAGGGGACAGGGGGTACAATGAGCAGTTCTTC
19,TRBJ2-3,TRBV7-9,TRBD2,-,CASSLGLAGGTKYTDTQYF,TGTGCCAGCAGCCTTGGACTAGCGGGAGGTACGAAGTACACAGATACGCAGTATTTT
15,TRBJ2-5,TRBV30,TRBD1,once,CAWDDRGTLKETQYF,TGTGCCTGGGACGACAGGGGAACATTGAAAGAGACCCAGTACTTC
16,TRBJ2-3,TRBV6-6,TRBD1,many,CASSYSGRGSRDTQYF,TGTGCCAGCAGTTACTCGGGCAGGGGGTCCCGAGATACGCAGTATTTT
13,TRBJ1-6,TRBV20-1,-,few,CSARAGANSPLHF,TGCAGTGCTAGAGCTGGGGCCAATTCACCCCTCCACTTT
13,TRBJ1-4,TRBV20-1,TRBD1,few,CSAPGQGNEKLFF,TGCAGTGCCCCCGGACAGGGGAATGAAAAACTGTTTTTT
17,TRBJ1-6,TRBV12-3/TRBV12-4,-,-,CASSAAGAAHYNSPLHF,TGTGCCAGCAGTGCAGCGGGGGCAGCACACTATAATTCACCCCTCCACTTT
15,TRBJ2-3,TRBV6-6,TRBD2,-,CATHSSGRRRDTQYF,TGTGCCACCCACTCGAGCGGGAGGAGAAGGGATACGCAGTATTTT
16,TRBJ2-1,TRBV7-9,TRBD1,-,CASSPGGGRSYNEQFF,TGTGCCAGCAGCCCAGGGGGCGGTCGGTCCTACAATGAGCAGTTCTTC
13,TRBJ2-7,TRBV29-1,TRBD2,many,CSVAGEGTYEQYF,TGCAGCGTCGCGGGAGAGGGCACTTACGAGCAGTACTTC
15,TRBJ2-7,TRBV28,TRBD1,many,CASSLKGGQGYEQYF,TGTGCCAGCAGTTTAAAAGGGGGACAGGGTTACGAGCAGTACTTC
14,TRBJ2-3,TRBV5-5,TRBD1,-,CASSDTGVSDTQYF,TGTGCCAGCAGCGATACAGGGGTTTCAGATACGCAGTATTTT
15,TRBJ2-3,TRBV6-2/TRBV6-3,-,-,CASSYGDSSTDTQYF,TGTGCCAGCAGTTACGGGGACTCTAGCACAGATACGCAGTATTTT
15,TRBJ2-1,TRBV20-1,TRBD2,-,CSASDPSGPYNEQFF,TGCAGTGCTAGTGACCCTAGCGGTCCCTACAATGAGCAGTTCTTC
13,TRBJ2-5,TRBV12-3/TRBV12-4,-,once,CASSKRHEGTQYF,TGTGCCAGCAGTAAGAGACATGAGGGGACCCAGTACTTC
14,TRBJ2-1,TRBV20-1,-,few,CSAREGSRGNEQFF,TGCAGTGCTAGAGAGGGTAGTAGGGGCAATGAGCAGTTCTTC
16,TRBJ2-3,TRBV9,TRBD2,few,CASSVVGTSFTDTQYF,TGTGCCAGCAGCGTAGTTGGGACTAGCTTCACAGATACGCAGTATTTT
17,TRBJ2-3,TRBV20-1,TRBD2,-,CSARDGASGSGADTQYF,TGCAGTGCTAGAGATGGGGCTAGCGGGAGCGGGGCAGATACGCAGTATTTT
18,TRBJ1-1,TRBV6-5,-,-,CASSYIQGFDTLNTEAFF,TGTGCCAGCAGTTACATACAGGGTTTCGATACCTTAAACACTGAAGCTTTCTTT
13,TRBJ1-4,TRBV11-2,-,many,CASSPARPEKLFF,TGTGCCAGCAGCCCGGCGCGACCGGAAAAACTGTTTTTT